Sequencing of this T cell receptor (beta chain) was carried out in a study of cytomegalovirus exposure and HLA in healthy donors. Study context: About 180 million T cells yielded fewer than 120 million unique TCR beta sequences in earlier analysis. Study-level results: Among the sequence variants, a highly shared cluster was likely an artifact of sequencing. Cytomegalovirus-associated TCR beta chains were listed, numbering 150 to 200.

13 Jbeta primers and 60 Vbeta primers were used for the PCR. Method: immunoSEQ multiplex PCR; TCRdb's copy keeps in-frame clones and lacks some. Of tens of thousands of clones listed, approximately 86% are singletons. This CDR3 region has 15 residues. This clone has just one count. The antigen is unknown. This TCR was sampled from a man aged 30-40 years in good health and CMV-seropositive. The V and J genes are TRBV21-1 and TRBJ2-5; TRBD2 is taken as the D call from the table, unchecked against the DNA. TRBV21-1 is designated a pseudogene. The sequenced material came from PBMCs. CDR3 sequence reads: CASSPRLAGVETQYF. The CDR3, as DNA: TGTGCCAGCAGCCCGCGACTAGCGGGAGTAGAGACCCAGTACTTC.